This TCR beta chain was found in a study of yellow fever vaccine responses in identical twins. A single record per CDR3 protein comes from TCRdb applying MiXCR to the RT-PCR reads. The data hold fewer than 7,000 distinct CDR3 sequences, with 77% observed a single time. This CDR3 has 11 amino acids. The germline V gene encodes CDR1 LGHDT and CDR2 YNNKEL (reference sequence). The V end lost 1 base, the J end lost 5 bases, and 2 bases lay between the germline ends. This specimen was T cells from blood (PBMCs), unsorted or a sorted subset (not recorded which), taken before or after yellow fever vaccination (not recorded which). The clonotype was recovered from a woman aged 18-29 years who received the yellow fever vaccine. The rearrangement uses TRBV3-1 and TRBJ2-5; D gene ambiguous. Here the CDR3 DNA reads TGTGCCAGCAGCCAAGGGGAGACCCAGTACTTC. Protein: CASSQGETQYF.